The 25 T cell receptor beta chains presented below share a single source sample, sequenced in a study of cytomegalovirus exposure and HLA in healthy donors. PCR amplification relied on 60 Vbeta primers (plus 13 Jbeta primers). TCRdb keeps only in-frame clones here, not all; method: immunoSEQ multiplex PCR. The table has about 170,000 clones, 85% seen once. The sample consisted of PBMCs. These receptors came from a boy aged 2 to 9 in good health and CMV-seronegative.

This clone was detected once. The rearrangement uses TRBV16 and TRBJ2-1; the match to TRBD2 covers 7 bases. The CDR3 totals 16 residues. J gave up 4 bases and V 4 bases, and 10 bases lay outside the gene matches. CDR1 and CDR2 (germline): KGHSY, FQNENV. Here the CDR3 reads CASSPPGVAGYNEQFF. CDR3 coding DNA: TGTGCCAGCAGCCCCCCGGGGGTAGCGGGTTACAATGAGCAGTTCTTC.

The gene calls are TRBV4-2 and TRBJ2-1; TRBD2 agrees at 7 bases. The CDR3 runs 17 residues. Trimming removed 1 base from V and 1 base from J; junction bases left unmatched: 7. The germline gives CDR1 LGHNA, CDR2 YNFKEQ. The CDR3 DNA reads as TGTGCCAGCAGCCAAGCCGGGAGGTGGCCGTCCTACAATGAGCAGTTCTTC. It yields the protein CASSQAGRWPSYNEQFF.

V is TRBV28 and J is TRBJ1-1; 10 bases agree with TRBD1. Germline lookup yields CDR1 MDHEN and CDR2 SYDVKM. CDR3 length: 17 amino acids. The junction had 10 bases not matched to a gene; V was cut back by 6 bases and J by 0 bases. The CDR3 DNA follows: TGTGCCAGCAGGGGCCCGGGGACAGGGGCTTTGAACACTGAAGCTTTCTTT. This translates into CASRGPGTGALNTEAFF.

This clone has only a few counts. The chain recombines TRBV9 with TRBJ2-7, with TRBD1 identical over 8 bases. Germline-derived CDR1 and CDR2 are SGDLS and YYNGEE. J gave up 10 bases and V 5 bases, and 8 bases lay outside the gene matches. The CDR3 is made up of 12 amino acids. The CDR3 bases are TGTGCCAGCAGTGGCGACAGGGGCGATCAGTACTTC. It is translated as CASSGDRGDQYF.

Comments on this clone: Additional DNA sequences in this sample encode the identical CDR3. This sequence joins TRBV7-9 and TRBJ1-3; no clear D. Germline V gives CDR1 SEHNR, CDR2 FQNEAQ (reference sequence). Trimming left V 1 base short and J 2 bases short, with 3 bases between. The CDR3 totals 13 residues. CDR3 DNA sequence: TGTGCCAGCAGCTTAGGAGCTGGAAACACCATATATTTT. Translating gives CASSLGAGNTIYF.

Concerning this clone itself: Mismatch with germline at one junction end may stem from a read error. The V gene is TRBV5-4, the J gene TRBJ2-5, with 7 positions matching TRBD1. Germline CDR1 reads SGHNT; CDR2 reads YYREEE (reference sequence). This CDR3 has 13 amino acids. The CDR3 reads CACSPGQQETQYF. In DNA form, the CDR3 reads TGTGCCTGCAGCCCGGGACAGCAAGAGACCCAGTACTTC.

This clone was seen once. The chain employs TRBV28 and TRBJ2-2, with D possibly TRBD2 on 6 matching bases. CDR1 and CDR2 from the germline V gene are MDHEN and SYDVKM. The V end lost 1 base, the J end lost 1 base, and 13 bases lay between the germline ends. The CDR3 sequence is 17 residues long. In DNA, the CDR3 is TGTGCCAGCAGTTTATACCCCTACGGGGGGAACACCGGGGAGCTGTTTTTT. It translates to CASSLYPYGGNTGELFF.

This clone was counted once. The rearrangement joins TRBV11-2 to TRBJ2-1, with 10 bases fitting TRBD2. Germline V gene sequence: CDR1 SGHAT, CDR2 FQNNGV. CDR3 size: 16 residues. With V trimmed by 4 bases and J by 5 bases, 8 bases remained unmatched. The CDR3 loop reads CASSSGTSVVDNEQFF. CDR3 coding DNA: TGTGCCAGCAGCTCCGGGACTAGCGTAGTGGACAATGAGCAGTTCTTC.

This clone occurred a few times. Sequence at one end of the junction differs from germline and may be a read error. V is TRBV6-1 and J is TRBJ2-1; TRBD2 matches at 7 bases. Germline lookup yields CDR1 MNHNS and CDR2 SASEGT. The CDR3 is 11 amino acids. CDR3 nucleotides: TGTGCCAGCAGTGAACGGGGGGAGTGGCTCTTC. Translated: CASSERGEWLF.

In its sample, this clone was seen once. This sequence joins TRBV27 and TRBJ2-1; 8 nucleotides line up with TRBD2. CDR3 size: 14 residues. The germline V gene encodes CDR1 MNHEY and CDR2 SMNVEV (reference sequence). V shed 5 bases, J shed 10 bases, and the junction held 10 bases outside the gene matches. The CDR3 coding sequence is TGTGCCAGCAGTCCCGGGACTAGTTTTAAGGAGCAGTTCTTC. It codes for CASSPGTSFKEQFF.

The chain is built from TRBV6-1 and TRBJ1-2; 7 nucleotides match TRBD1. The CDR3 has 12 amino acids. The germline gives CDR1 MNHNS, CDR2 SASEGT. J was trimmed by 8 bases and V by 7 bases; bases with no gene match: 7. The CDR3 loop is CASTKTGLGYTF. The CDR3 nucleotides read TGTGCCAGCACCAAGACAGGGCTCGGCTACACCTTC.

The V call is TRBV5-6, the J call TRBJ2-3, with 9 bases matching TRBD2. The CDR3 sequence is 17 residues long. Germline V CDR1 and CDR2: SGHDT, YYEEEE. V lost 4 bases to trimming and J lost 2 bases; unmatched junction nucleotides: 11. CDR3 in DNA: TGTGCCAGCAGCGCTCACCTTAAGCGGGGGGTCACAGATACGCAGTATTTT. It translates to CASSAHLKRGVTDTQYF.

This sequence joins TRBV2 and TRBJ2-5; 11 bases map to TRBD2. V was clipped by 3 bases and J by 2 bases; unmatched bases: 2. The CDR3 sequence is 15 residues long. CDR1 SNHLY and CDR2 FYNNEI come from the germline V gene. The CDR3 region is CASSEGLAAQETQYF. The CDR3, as DNA: TGTGCCAGCAGTGAGGGACTAGCGGCTCAAGAGACCCAGTACTTC. Full variable domain (outside the CDR3, taken from reference TRBV2 and TRBJ2-5): EPEVTQTPSHQVTQMGQEVILRCVPISNHLYFYWYRQILGQKVEFLVSFYNNEISEKSEIFDDQFSVERPDGSNFTLKIRSTKLEDSAMYFCASSEGLAAQETQYFGPGTRLLVL.

This chain connects TRBV11-2 to TRBJ1-5; D unresolved. The CDR3 is made up of 16 amino acids. V dropped 4 bases and J dropped 2 bases, with 15 bases sitting between them. Germline V gene lookup returns CDR1 SGHAT and CDR2 FQNNGV. The CDR3 region has the DNA TGTGCCAGCAGCTCCTCGGGTCGGGGAGGCAATCAGCCCCAGCATTTT. Its translation is CASSSSGRGGNQPQHF.

The chain uses TRBV29-1 and TRBJ2-5; D possibly corresponds to TRBD1 (5 bases). Trimming took 0 bases from V and 0 from J, leaving 14 bases between them. CDR1 SQVTM and CDR2 ANQGSEA come from the germline V gene. The CDR3 runs to 16 residues. The DNA of the CDR3 is TGCAGCGTTGAAGATGTAGTGCAGGGCCACCAAGAGACCCAGTACTTC. Translated: CSVEDVVQGHQETQYF. Together with reference TRBV29-1 and TRBJ2-5, the CDR3 gives the full variable domain: SAVISQKPSRDICQRGTSLTIQCQVDSQVTMMFWYRQQPGQSLTLIATANQGSEATYESGFVIDKFPISRPNLTFSTLTVSNMSPEDSSIYLCSVEDVVQGHQETQYFGPGTRLLVL.

This clone was observed a single time. The V gene is TRBV2, the J gene TRBJ1-2, with 9 nucleotides matching TRBD1. Trimming removed 8 bases from V and 6 bases from J; junction bases left unmatched: 7. The CDR3 is 13 amino acids. The V gene's germline CDR1 is SNHLY and CDR2 FYNNEI. This CDR3 reads CASLRQGENGYTF. The CDR3, as DNA: TGTGCCAGCTTGAGACAGGGGGAGAATGGCTACACCTTC.

The V and J genes are TRBV6-1 and TRBJ2-7; 8 positions match TRBD1. There are 15 residues in the CDR3. Germline values: CDR1 MNHNS, CDR2 SASEGT. The V segment lost 6 bases and the J segment 0 bases; nucleotides outside the gene matches: 7. CDR3 nucleotide sequence: TGTGCCAGCAGGGTTCGACAGGGGAGCTCCTACGAGCAGTACTTC. Protein sequence: CASRVRQGSSYEQYF.

The rearrangement links TRBV5-1 to TRBJ1-2; D unresolved. CDR3 size: 13 residues. Germline CDR1 reads SGHRS; CDR2 reads YFSETQ. Between the trimmed V and J ends, which lost 0 bases and 3 bases, there was a span of 6 bases. CDR3 loop: CASSLGVYYGYTF. CDR3 in DNA: TGCGCCAGCAGCTTGGGCGTCTACTATGGCTACACCTTC.

The chain combines TRBV6-4 with TRBJ1-1, with 7 bases identical to TRBD1. The CDR3 has 13 amino acids. V lost 7 bases, J lost 4 bases, and 6 bases stayed unmatched. Germline V gene sequence: CDR1 MRHNA, CDR2 SNTAGT. The CDR3 sequence: CASKQGDGTEAFF. DNA for the CDR3: TGTGCCAGCAAGCAGGGGGATGGCACTGAAGCTTTCTTT.

The V gene is TRBV29-1, the J gene TRBJ1-1; 7 bases are a match to TRBD1. The V and J ends lost 6 bases and 9 bases, in that order; junction bases with no gene match: 7. The CDR3 loop spans 11 amino acids. The germline gives CDR1 SQVTM, CDR2 ANQGSEA. CDR3 coding DNA: TGCAGCGTCCAAGGGGGCCCGAAAGCTTTCTTT. Protein product: CSVQGGPKAFF.

The CDR3 protein is CASRNLHGTYHTYEQYF. CDR3 bases: TGTGCCAGCAGAAATCTCCACGGGACATACCATACCTACGAGCAGTACTTC. The V call is TRBV21-1, the J call TRBJ2-7; TRBD1 reflects the table's D call only, with no check against the DNA. TRBV21-1 is an annotated pseudogene. This CDR3 has 17 amino acids.

The chain joins TRBV15 to TRBJ2-1; possible D gene TRBD2, 5 bases. Trimming shortened V by 7 bases and J by 8 bases, and 15 bases separated the two germline ends. Germline loops: CDR1 LNHNV, CDR2 YYDKDF (reference sequence). The CDR3 is 13 residues long. The CDR3 nucleotides read TGTGCCACCAAAGGACTCACCGGGGATGAGCAGTTCTTC. Its protein product is CATKGLTGDEQFF.

The rearrangement joins TRBV5-4 to TRBJ2-3; 11 nucleotides line up with TRBD2. The germline V gene has CDR1 SGHNT and CDR2 YYREEE (reference sequence). There are 15 residues in the CDR3. V trimming: 6 bases; J trimming: 2 bases; junction bases outside the gene matches: 5. The DNA for the CDR3 is TGTGCCAGCACCTTAGCGGGGGGGCCCACAGATACGCAGTATTTT. Encoded protein: CASTLAGGPTDTQYF.

The chain combines TRBV28 with TRBJ2-2; 7 bases map to TRBD2. This CDR3 has 16 residues. Germline lookup yields CDR1 MDHEN and CDR2 SYDVKM. The J segment lost 9 bases and the V segment lost 6 bases, leaving 16 bases of the junction unmatched. CDR3 coding DNA: TGTGCCAGCAGGATAAAAAGACTTACTAGCGCCCGGGAGCTGTTTTTT. This translates into CASRIKRLTSARELFF. Drawing the rest from reference TRBV28 and TRBJ2-2, the complete variable domain is DVKVTQSSRYLVKRTGEKVFLECVQDMDHENMFWYRQDPGLGLRLIYFSYDVKMKEKGDIPEGYSVSREKKERFSLILESASTNQTSMYLCASRIKRLTSARELFFGEGSRLTVL.

This sequence joins TRBV29-1 and TRBJ2-5, with 7 bases that match TRBD1. V was pared by 7 bases and J by 3 bases, with 8 bases of the junction left unmatched. The CDR3 is made up of 13 amino acids. Germline V gives CDR1 SQVTM, CDR2 ANQGSEA. The CDR3 DNA is TGCAGCGCCTTCGGACAGGAAGAAGAGACCCAGTACTTC. As protein: CSAFGQEEETQYF.